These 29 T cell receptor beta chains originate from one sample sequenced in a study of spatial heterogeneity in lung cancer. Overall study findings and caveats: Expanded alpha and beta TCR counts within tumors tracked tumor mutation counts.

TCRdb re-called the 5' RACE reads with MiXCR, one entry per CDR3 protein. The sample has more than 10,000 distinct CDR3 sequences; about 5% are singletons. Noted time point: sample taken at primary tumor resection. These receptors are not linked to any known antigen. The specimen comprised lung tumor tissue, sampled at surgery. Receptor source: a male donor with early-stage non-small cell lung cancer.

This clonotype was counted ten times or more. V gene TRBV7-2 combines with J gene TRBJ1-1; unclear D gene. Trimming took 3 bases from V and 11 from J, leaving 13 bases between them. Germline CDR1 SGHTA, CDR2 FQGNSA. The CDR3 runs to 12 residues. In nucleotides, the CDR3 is TGTGCCAGCAGCTTCAGCCTGGGGAACGCTTTCTTT. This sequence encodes CASSFSLGNAFF.

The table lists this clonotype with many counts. The CDR3 sequence: CASSLIPTGPYQPQHF. CDR3 bases: TGTGCCAGCAGTTTAATTCCTACAGGCCCCTATCAGCCCCAGCATTTT. The J gene is TRBJ1-5, the V gene TRBV28, with D possibly TRBD1 on 5 matching bases. The CDR3 contains 16 residues. In germline, CDR1 is MDHEN, CDR2 SYDVKM. The V end lost 2 bases, the J end lost 5 bases, and 16 bases lay between the germline ends.

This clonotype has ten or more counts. The CDR3 coding sequence is TGTGCCAGCAGTTTACAAGGACAGGGTAAAAACATTCAGTACTTC. The encoded protein is CASSLQGQGKNIQYF. V usage is TRBV12-3 or TRBV12-4 and J usage is TRBJ2-4; TRBD1 agrees at 8 bases. With V trimmed by 2 bases and J by 4 bases, 4 bases remained unmatched. The CDR3 is made up of 15 amino acids.

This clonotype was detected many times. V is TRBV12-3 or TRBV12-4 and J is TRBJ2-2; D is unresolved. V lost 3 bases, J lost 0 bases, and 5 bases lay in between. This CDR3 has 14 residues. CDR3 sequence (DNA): TGTGCCAGCAGTTTGCAGGCGAACACCGGGGAGCTGTTTTTT. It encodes CASSLQANTGELFF.

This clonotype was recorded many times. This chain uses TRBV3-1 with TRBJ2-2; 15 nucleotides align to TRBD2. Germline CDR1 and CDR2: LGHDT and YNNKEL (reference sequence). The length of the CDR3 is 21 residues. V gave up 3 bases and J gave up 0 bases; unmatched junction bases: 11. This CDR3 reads CASSHRRPGLAGGPNTGELFF. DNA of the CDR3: TGTGCCAGCAGCCACCGCCGACCGGGACTAGCGGGGGGTCCGAACACCGGGGAGCTGTTTTTT.

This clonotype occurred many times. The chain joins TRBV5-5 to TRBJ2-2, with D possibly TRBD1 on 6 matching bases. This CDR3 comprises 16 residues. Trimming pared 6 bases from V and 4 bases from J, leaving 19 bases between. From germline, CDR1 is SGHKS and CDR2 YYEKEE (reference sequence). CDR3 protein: CASKSGVGVSTGELFF. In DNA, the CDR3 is TGTGCCAGCAAGTCAGGGGTGGGAGTGTCCACCGGGGAGCTGTTTTTT.

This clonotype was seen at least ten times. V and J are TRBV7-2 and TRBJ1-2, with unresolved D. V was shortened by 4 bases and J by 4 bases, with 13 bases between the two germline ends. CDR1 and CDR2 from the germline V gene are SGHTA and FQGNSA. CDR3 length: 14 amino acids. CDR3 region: CASSSIVSGYGYTF. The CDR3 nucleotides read TGTGCCAGCAGCTCGATTGTATCTGGCTATGGCTACACCTTC.

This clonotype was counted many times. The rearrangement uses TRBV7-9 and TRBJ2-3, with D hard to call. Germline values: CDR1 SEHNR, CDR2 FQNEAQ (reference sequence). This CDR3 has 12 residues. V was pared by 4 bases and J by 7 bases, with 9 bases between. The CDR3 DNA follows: TGTGCCAGCAGCTCCGGGTTTAATACGCAGTATTTT. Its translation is CASSSGFNTQYF.

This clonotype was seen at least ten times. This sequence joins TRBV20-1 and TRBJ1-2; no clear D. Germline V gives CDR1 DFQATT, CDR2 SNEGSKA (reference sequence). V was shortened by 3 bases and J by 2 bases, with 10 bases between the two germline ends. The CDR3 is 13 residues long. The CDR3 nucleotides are TGCAGTGCTAGGGAAGAGGTCAACTATGGCTACACCTTC. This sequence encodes CSAREEVNYGYTF.

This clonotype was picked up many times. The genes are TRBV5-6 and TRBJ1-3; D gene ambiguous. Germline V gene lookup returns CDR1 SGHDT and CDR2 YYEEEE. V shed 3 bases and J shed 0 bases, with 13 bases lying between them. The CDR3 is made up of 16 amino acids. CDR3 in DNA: TGTGCCAGCAGCTCCCCAGTATTGGGCTCTGGAAACACCATATATTTT. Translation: CASSSPVLGSGNTIYF.

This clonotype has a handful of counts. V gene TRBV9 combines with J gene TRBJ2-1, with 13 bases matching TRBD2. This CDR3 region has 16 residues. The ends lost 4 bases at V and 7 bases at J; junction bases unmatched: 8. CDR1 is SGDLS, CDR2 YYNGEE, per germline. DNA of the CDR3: TGTGCCAGCAGCTTTTCCGGGACTAGCGGGGATAATGAGCAGTTCTTC. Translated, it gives CASSFSGTSGDNEQFF.

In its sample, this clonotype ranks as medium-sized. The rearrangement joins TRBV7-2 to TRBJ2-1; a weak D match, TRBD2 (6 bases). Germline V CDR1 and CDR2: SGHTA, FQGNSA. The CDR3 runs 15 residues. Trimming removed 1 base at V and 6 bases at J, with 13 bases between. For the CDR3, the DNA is TGTGCCAGCAGCTTAGGATCGGAGGGGCGCAATGAGCAGTTCTTC. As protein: CASSLGSEGRNEQFF.

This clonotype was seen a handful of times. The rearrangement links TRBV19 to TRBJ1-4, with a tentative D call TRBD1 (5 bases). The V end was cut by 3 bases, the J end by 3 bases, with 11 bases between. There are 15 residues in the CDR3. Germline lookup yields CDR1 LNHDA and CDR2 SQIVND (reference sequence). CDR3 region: CASSMPATANEKLFF. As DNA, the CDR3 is TGTGCCAGTAGTATGCCCGCGACAGCTAATGAAAAACTGTTTTTT.

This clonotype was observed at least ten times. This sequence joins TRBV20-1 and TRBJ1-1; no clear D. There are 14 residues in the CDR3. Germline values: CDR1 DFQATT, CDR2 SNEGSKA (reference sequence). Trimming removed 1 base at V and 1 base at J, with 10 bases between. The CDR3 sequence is CSARAGGGNTEAFF. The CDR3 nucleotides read TGCAGTGCTAGAGCGGGCGGCGGGAACACTGAAGCTTTCTTT.

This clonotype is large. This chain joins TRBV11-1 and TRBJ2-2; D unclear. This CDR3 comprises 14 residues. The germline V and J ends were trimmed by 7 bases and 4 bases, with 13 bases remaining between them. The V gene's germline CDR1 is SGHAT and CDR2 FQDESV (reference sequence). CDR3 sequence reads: CASTLSFGTGELFF. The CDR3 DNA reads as TGTGCCAGCACCCTTTCTTTTGGCACCGGGGAGCTGTTTTTT.

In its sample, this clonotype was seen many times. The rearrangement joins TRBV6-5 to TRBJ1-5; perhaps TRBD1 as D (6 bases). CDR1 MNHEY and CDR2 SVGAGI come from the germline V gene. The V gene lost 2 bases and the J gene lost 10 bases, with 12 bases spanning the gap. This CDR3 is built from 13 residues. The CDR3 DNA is TGTGCCAGCAGTTACACGAGGGGGGCTCCCCAGCATTTT. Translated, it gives CASSYTRGAPQHF.

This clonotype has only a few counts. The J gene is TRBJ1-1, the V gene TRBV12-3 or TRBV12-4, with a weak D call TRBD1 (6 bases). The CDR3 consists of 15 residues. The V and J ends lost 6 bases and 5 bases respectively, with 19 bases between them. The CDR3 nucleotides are TGTGCCAGCAGCTCTAACCAGGGGACGAGGACTGAAGCTTTCTTT. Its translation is CASSSNQGTRTEAFF.

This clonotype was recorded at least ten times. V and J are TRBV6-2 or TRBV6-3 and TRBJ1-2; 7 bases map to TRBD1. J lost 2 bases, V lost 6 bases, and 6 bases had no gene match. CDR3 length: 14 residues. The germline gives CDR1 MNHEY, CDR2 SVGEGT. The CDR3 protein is CASRRQGQNYGYTF. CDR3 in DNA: TGTGCCAGCAGGAGACAGGGCCAAAACTATGGCTACACCTTC.

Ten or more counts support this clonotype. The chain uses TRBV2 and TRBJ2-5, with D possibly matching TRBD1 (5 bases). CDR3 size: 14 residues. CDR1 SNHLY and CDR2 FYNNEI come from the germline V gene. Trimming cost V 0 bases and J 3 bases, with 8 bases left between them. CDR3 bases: TGTGCCAGCAGTGAAGCTCGCAGGGAAGAGACCCAGTACTTC. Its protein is CASSEARREETQYF.

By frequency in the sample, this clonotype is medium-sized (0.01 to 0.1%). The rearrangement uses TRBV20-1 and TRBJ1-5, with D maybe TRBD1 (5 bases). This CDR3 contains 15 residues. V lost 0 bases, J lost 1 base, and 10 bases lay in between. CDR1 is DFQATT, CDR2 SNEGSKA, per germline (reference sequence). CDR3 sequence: CSAREAGQSNQPQHF. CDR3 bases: TGCAGTGCTAGAGAAGCAGGGCAAAGCAATCAGCCCCAGCATTTT.

The CDR3 spells CASNVFPQHF. In DNA form, the CDR3 reads TGTGCCAGCAACGTTTTTCCCCAGCATTTT. This chain connects TRBV21-1 to TRBJ1-5. TRBV21-1 represents a pseudogene. The CDR3 length is 10 residues.

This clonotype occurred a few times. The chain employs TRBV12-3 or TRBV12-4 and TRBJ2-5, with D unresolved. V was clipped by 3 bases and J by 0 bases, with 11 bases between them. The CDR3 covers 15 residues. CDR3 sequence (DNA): TGTGCCAGCAGTTTTAATGTCGGAAACCAAGAGACCCAGTACTTC. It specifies CASSFNVGNQETQYF.

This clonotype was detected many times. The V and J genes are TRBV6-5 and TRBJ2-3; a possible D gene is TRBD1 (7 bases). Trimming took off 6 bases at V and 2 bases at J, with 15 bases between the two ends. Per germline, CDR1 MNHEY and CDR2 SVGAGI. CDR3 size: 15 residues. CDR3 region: CASRGGQFFTDTQYF. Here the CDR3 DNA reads TGTGCCAGCAGGGGGGGACAGTTCTTCACAGATACGCAGTATTTT.

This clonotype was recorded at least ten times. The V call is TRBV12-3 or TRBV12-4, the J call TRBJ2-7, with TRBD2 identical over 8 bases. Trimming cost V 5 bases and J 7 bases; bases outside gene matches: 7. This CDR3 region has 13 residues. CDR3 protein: CASSRSGGSEQYV. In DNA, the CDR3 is TGTGCCAGCAGTCGAAGCGGGGGCAGTGAGCAGTACGTC.

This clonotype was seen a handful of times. CDR3 sequence: CASSLWTSSNEQFF. CDR3 sequence (DNA): TGCGCCAGCAGCTTGTGGACTAGCTCCAATGAGCAGTTCTTC. The rearrangement links TRBV5-1 to TRBJ2-1; 8 bases are a match to TRBD2. The J segment lost 6 bases and the V segment lost 1 base, leaving 3 bases of the junction unmatched. In germline, CDR1 is SGHRS, CDR2 YFSETQ. This CDR3 region has 14 residues.

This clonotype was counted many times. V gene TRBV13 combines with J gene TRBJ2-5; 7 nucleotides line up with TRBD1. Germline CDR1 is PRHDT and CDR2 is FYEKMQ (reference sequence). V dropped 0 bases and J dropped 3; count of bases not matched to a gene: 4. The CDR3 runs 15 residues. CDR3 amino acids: CASSLGQGLKETQYF. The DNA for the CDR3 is TGTGCCAGCAGCTTAGGACAGGGGCTCAAAGAGACCCAGTACTTC.

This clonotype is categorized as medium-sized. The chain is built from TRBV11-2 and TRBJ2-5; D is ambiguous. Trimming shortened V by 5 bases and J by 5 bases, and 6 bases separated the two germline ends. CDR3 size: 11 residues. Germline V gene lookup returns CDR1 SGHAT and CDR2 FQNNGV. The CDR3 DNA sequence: TGTGCCAGCAGCCTATGGGAGACCCAGTACTTC. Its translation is CASSLWETQYF. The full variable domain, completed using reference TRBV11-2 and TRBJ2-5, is EAGVAQSPRYKIIEKRQSVAFWCNPISGHATLYWYQQILGQGPKLLIQFQNNGVVDDSQLPKDRFSAERLKGVDSTLKIQPAKLEDSAVYLCASSLWETQYFGPGTRLLVL.

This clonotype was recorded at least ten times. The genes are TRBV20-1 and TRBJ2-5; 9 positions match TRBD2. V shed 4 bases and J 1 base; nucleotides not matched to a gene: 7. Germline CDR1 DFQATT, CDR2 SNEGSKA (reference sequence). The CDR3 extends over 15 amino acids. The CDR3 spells CSAILGTSPQETQYF. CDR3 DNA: TGCAGTGCTATCCTCGGGACTAGCCCCCAAGAGACCCAGTACTTC.

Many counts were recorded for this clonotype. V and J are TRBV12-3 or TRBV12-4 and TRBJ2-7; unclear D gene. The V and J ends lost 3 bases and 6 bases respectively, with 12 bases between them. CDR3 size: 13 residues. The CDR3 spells CASSFHRLAEQYV. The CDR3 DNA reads TGTGCCAGCAGTTTTCACCGCTTAGCCGAGCAGTACGTC.